This T cell receptor beta chain was captured in a study of T cell responses to AZD1222 COVID-19 vaccine. The CDR3 has 14 amino acids. Trimming took 4 bases from V and 1 from J, leaving 11 bases between them. Germline CDR1 SGHRS, CDR2 YFSETQ. Regarding this clone: Its target is unknown.

Measured with immunoSEQ multiplex PCR; TCRdb has only the in-frame clones, and not every one. The data show 150,000 to 180,000 clones, 90% seen once. Study-level points and caveats: Repertoire samples came only from after the peak T cell response. Targeting of unmutated variant regions was reportedly seen in nearly half of spike-specific TCRs. Spike-spanning, vaccine-associated CD4 TCRs were dominant at 160-218 and 743-854. Spike-specific TCR breadth and depth both grew after two AZD1222 doses.

The sequences come from peripheral blood, collected 28 days after the second AZD1222 dose. The genes are TRBV5-1 and TRBJ1-1, with D possibly being TRBD1 (5 bases). The sequence derives from an adult who received the AZD1222 COVID-19 vaccine. The DNA of the CDR3 is TGCGCCAGCAGCAGGACGACAGCGAACACTGAAGCTTTCTTT. Translation gives CASSRTTANTEAFF.